The 2 T cell receptor beta chains in this list originate from one sample, sequenced in a study of a mutant IDH1 vaccine in newly diagnosed glioma. These TCRs are of unknown antigen specificity. Profiling relied on immunoSEQ multiplex PCR, and the TCRdb table lists in-frame clones only, not all of them. The table shows about 54,000 clones, with around 84% occurring only once. Time point: week 35, safety follow-up. In every dose of vaccine, 300 ug of mutant IDH1 20-mer peptide was given alongside topical imiquimod. Sample: PBMCs, taken from a glioma patient whose treatment included an IDH1 peptide vaccine. The source of these receptors is a woman aged 18-29 years with glioma.

The V call is TRBV6-5, the J call TRBJ2-2, with 7 bases that match TRBD2. The germline gives CDR1 MNHEY, CDR2 SVGAGI. The CDR3 spans 14 residues. V trimming: 8 bases; J trimming: 4 bases; junction bases outside the gene matches: 7. The CDR3 protein is CASHLGGSTGELFF. The CDR3 DNA sequence: TGTGCCAGCCACCTCGGGGGGAGCACCGGGGAGCTGTTTTTT.

This clone was recorded once. V and J are TRBV5-4 and TRBJ1-2; D remains unclear. Trimming stripped 4 bases from V and 6 bases from J, with 16 bases between. Germline lookup yields CDR1 SGHNT and CDR2 YYREEE (reference sequence). This CDR3 spans 14 amino acids. The CDR3 reads CASSPSEVGDGYTF. The DNA of the CDR3 is TGTGCCAGCAGCCCCTCCGAGGTTGGGGATGGCTACACCTTC.